These T cell receptor beta chains were read from a single sample in a study of pediatric ulcerative colitis. The protocol was immunoSEQ multiplex PCR, while the TCRdb copy is restricted to in-frame clones and leaves out a portion. In the table there are 35,000 to 45,000 clones, roughly 70% of which are singletons. The specimen sequenced was gut tissue. These TCRs come from a boy aged 5 to 17 with severe ulcerative colitis. Both conserved end residues are part of each CDR3. The D gene is left open where the match is weak. Some rows have no size entry. The others give once, few or many, or a class for an expanded clone.

d_call clone_size j_call v_call cdr3_aa cdr3_nt
. . TRBJ2-1 TRBV10-2 CASSLDYNSYNEQFF TGCGCCAGCAGCCTAGACTACAACTCCTACAATGAGCAGTTCTTC
. . TRBJ1-2 TRBV7-8 CASSFNSGEMGGYTF TGTGCCAGCAGCTTCAACTCCGGGGAGATGGGGGGCTACACCTTC
. . TRBJ2-1 TRBV2 CASGTQGSDEQFF TGTGCCAGCGGGACCCAGGGGAGCGATGAGCAGTTCTTC
. . TRBJ2-7 TRBV5-1 CASSYRGQGRDEQYF TGCGCCAGCAGTTACCGGGGTCAGGGCAGGGACGAGCAGTACTTC
. . TRBJ2-1 TRBV7-6 CASSSEPPATALPYNEQFF TGTGCCAGCAGCTCAGAACCCCCCGCGACAGCGCTCCCCTACAATGAGCAGTTCTTC
TRBD2 . TRBJ2-5 TRBV5-6 CASSLDGSGGLQETQYF TGTGCCAGCAGCTTGGACGGTTCGGGGGGACTACAAGAGACCCAGTACTTC
. few TRBJ2-7 TRBV2 CATAGSYEQYF TGTGCTACGGCCGGCAGCTACGAGCAGTACTTC
. . TRBJ2-7 TRBV19 CASSIGLGTGSYEQYF TGTGCCAGTAGTATAGGTCTGGGGACGGGCTCCTACGAGCAGTACTTC
. . TRBJ1-2 TRBV6-1 CASSEATNYGYTF TGTGCCAGCAGTGAAGCGACTAACTATGGCTACACCTTC
TRBD1 . TRBJ2-3 TRBV6-1 CASRGTGALTDTQYF TGTGCCAGCAGGGGGACAGGGGCCCTCACAGATACGCAGTATTTT
. medium-sized TRBJ1-1 TRBV6-5 CASSYSMGNTEAFF TGTGCCAGCAGTTACTCGATGGGAAACACTGAAGCTTTCTTT
. . TRBJ1-1 TRBV5-1 CASSLVPSNTEAFF TGCGCCAGCAGCTTGGTTCCGTCAAACACTGAAGCTTTCTTT
. few TRBJ1-1 TRBV18 CASSPGMNTEAFF TGTGCCAGCTCACCGGGGATGAACACTGAAGCTTTCTTT
. . TRBJ1-5 TRBV28 CASSPPLGNQPQHF TGTGCCAGCAGCCCCCCCTTGGGCAATCAGCCCCAGCATTTT
. few TRBJ1-4 TRBV2 CASSVEIANEKLFF TGTGCCAGCAGTGTGGAGATAGCTAATGAAAAACTGTTTTTT
TRBD2 . TRBJ2-7 TRBV19 CASSPLAGGDYEQYF TGTGCCAGTAGTCCGCTAGCGGGGGGGGACTACGAGCAGTACTTC
. few TRBJ2-7 TRBV5-4 CASSSTPRVSYEQYF TGTGCCAGCAGCTCAACTCCCAGGGTTAGTTACGAGCAGTACTTC
TRBD2 . TRBJ2-7 TRBV10-2 CASSEWGGLAGVSSYEQYF TGCGCCAGCAGTGAGTGGGGGGGGCTAGCGGGCGTGAGCTCCTACGAGCAGTACTTC
. . TRBJ2-6 TRBV4-1 CASSHPQGSGANVLTF TGCGCCAGCAGCCATCCCCAGGGCTCTGGGGCCAACGTCCTGACTTTC
TRBD2 . TRBJ2-5 TRBV6-1 CASSEIRGVSFLTQYF TGTGCCAGCAGTGAAATTCGGGGGGTCTCTTTTTTGACCCAGTACTTC
. . TRBJ2-1 TRBV5-4 CASSLSSGPNEQFF TGTGCCAGCAGCTTGTCTTCCGGACCCAATGAGCAGTTCTTC
. . TRBJ2-5 TRBV6-1 CASSEATDWETQYF TGTGCCAGCAGTGAAGCAACAGATTGGGAGACCCAGTACTTC
. . TRBJ1-1 TRBV6-1 CASRVGQTEAFF TGTGCCAGCAGGGTTGGACAAACTGAAGCTTTCTTT
. . TRBJ1-1 TRBV9 CASSVDLGRDTEAFF TGTGCCAGCAGCGTAGATCTCGGTCGGGACACTGAAGCTTTCTTT
TRBD1 . TRBJ2-5 TRBV28 CASSSPSLTGVETQYF TGTGCCAGCAGCTCCCCTTCCCTAACAGGGGTAGAGACCCAGTACTTC
TRBD1 few TRBJ1-1 TRBV30 CAWSRQGPTEAFF TGTGCCTGGAGTCGACAGGGCCCCACTGAAGCTTTCTTT
. . TRBJ2-3 TRBV9 CASTKGSGGANTQYF TGTGCCAGCACCAAAGGGAGTGGGGGGGCTAATACGCAGTATTTT
. . TRBJ1-1 TRBV4-1 CASSQRYFTGKNTEAFF TGCGCCAGCAGCCAACGATACTTTACGGGGAAGAACACTGAAGCTTTCTTT